One and the same sample provided the 20 T cell receptor beta chains below, sequenced in a study of cytomegalovirus exposure and HLA in healthy donors (dated by TCRdb to between 2016 and 2019). Preparation of the library involved the immunoSEQ multiplex PCR assay. The table comes from immuneACCESS by way of TCRdb, which keeps in-frame sequences with V and J called. Part of the clones is missing from these tables; in studies checked, under half for an unresolved V gene and the rest for unknown reasons. The sample contains fewer than 200,000 clones, 95% to 96% of them found a single time. Of the sample, around 0.9% is held by the ten largest clones. The sample was PBMCs. Receptors were obtained from a woman between 18 and 30 years old in good health and CMV-seronegative.

About this clone itself: This same CDR3 is encoded by further DNA sequences in the sample. The CDR3 nucleotides read TGCGCCAGCAGCTTAGGGACAGGGAACACTGAAGCTTTCTTT. It encodes CASSLGTGNTEAFF. This chain uses TRBV5-1 with TRBJ1-1; 8 bases are shared with TRBD1. The CDR3 has 14 amino acids. J was trimmed by 1 base and V by 2 bases; bases with no gene match: 1. Germline V lookup: CDR1 SGHRS, CDR2 YFSETQ.

The chain uses TRBV20-1 and TRBJ2-1; weak D call: TRBD1 (7 bases). V lost 6 bases, J lost 9 bases, and 12 bases lay in between. The V gene's germline CDR1 is DFQATT and CDR2 SNEGSKA (reference sequence). There are 11 residues in the CDR3. The CDR3 bases are TGCAGTGCACGCAGGGGGGCTGAGCAGTTCTTC. This codes for CSARRGAEQFF.

The chain joins TRBV30 to TRBJ1-2, with D unresolved. The CDR3 extends over 13 amino acids. CDR1 is GTSNPN, CDR2 SVGIG, per germline (reference sequence). The V end was cut by 1 base, the J end by 5 bases, with 11 bases between. In DNA, the CDR3 is TGTGCCTGGAGTGAGGCGGAAACTTATGGCTACACCTTC. Translating it yields CAWSEAETYGYTF.

V gene TRBV9 combines with J gene TRBJ1-6, with unresolved D. CDR3 length: 15 amino acids. V was trimmed by 0 bases and J by 0 bases, leaving 4 bases between them. Germline-derived CDR1 and CDR2 are SGDLS and YYNGEE. CDR3 in DNA: TGTGCCAGCAGCGTAGAGAGCTCCTATAATTCACCCCTCCACTTT. It encodes CASSVESSYNSPLHF. Filled out from reference TRBV9 and TRBJ1-6, the complete variable domain reads DSGVTQTPKHLITATGQRVTLRCSPRSGDLSVYWYQQSLDQGLQFLIQYYNGEERAKGNILERFSAQQFPDLHSELNLSSLELGDSALYFCASSVESSYNSPLHFGNGTRLTVT.

The rearrangement joins TRBV5-1 to TRBJ1-2; tentatively, D is TRBD1 (6 bases). The V end lost 1 base, the J end lost 0 bases, and 10 bases lay between the germline ends. The length of the CDR3 is 15 residues. Germline CDR1 SGHRS, CDR2 YFSETQ. CDR3 in DNA: TGCGCCAGCAGCTTGCGGGGACACACTAACTATGGCTACACCTTC. Its protein product is CASSLRGHTNYGYTF.

The rearrangement joins TRBV5-1 to TRBJ2-1; TRBD2 aligns across 7 bases. This CDR3 is 15 amino acids long. The V and J ends lost 0 bases and 9 bases, in that order; junction bases with no gene match: 9. Germline CDR1 SGHRS, CDR2 YFSETQ. CDR3 DNA: TGCGCCAGCAGCTTGGAGCTGTGGGGGGGACGTGAGCAGTTCTTC. Protein product: CASSLELWGGREQFF.

The CDR3 DNA reads as TGTGCCAGAAGCCGGGACAGAGTCAGCACAGATACGCAGTATTTT. It yields the protein CARSRDRVSTDTQYF. V gene TRBV5-3 combines with J gene TRBJ2-3; 7 nucleotides match TRBD1. TRBV5-3 is an ORF; its function is uncertain. The CDR3 spans 15 residues. V dropped 4 bases and J dropped 0; count of bases not matched to a gene: 5.

The gene calls are TRBV9 and TRBJ2-1; 9 nucleotides match TRBD1. The CDR3 runs to 19 residues. Germline V gene data show CDR1 as SGDLS and CDR2 as YYNGEE. Trimming removed 0 bases from V and 5 bases from J; junction bases left unmatched: 15. The CDR3 DNA reads TGTGCCAGCAGCGTAGGAGGCGTGAGAGGACAGGGGAAAAACAATGAGCAGTTCTTC. This sequence encodes CASSVGGVRGQGKNNEQFF.

The chain combines TRBV10-2 with TRBJ2-5, with 7 bases that match TRBD2. V dropped 4 bases and J dropped 2; count of bases not matched to a gene: 10. CDR1 and CDR2 (germline): WSHSY, SAAADI. This CDR3 spans 16 amino acids. The CDR3 here is CASSVRILATQETQYF. The CDR3 DNA sequence: TGCGCCAGCAGTGTTCGGATACTAGCGACACAAGAGACCCAGTACTTC.

The chain combines TRBV7-6 with TRBJ2-5; D possibly corresponds to TRBD2 (5 bases). The CDR3 is 14 residues long. CDR1 SGHVS and CDR2 FNYEAQ come from the germline V gene. V was cut by 1 base and J by 7 bases, with 13 bases left in between. CDR3 sequence: CASSLGRPAGTQYF. DNA of the CDR3: TGTGCCAGCAGCTTAGGGCGACCTGCGGGGACCCAGTACTTC.

The chain couples TRBV4-3 to TRBJ2-7; 8 bases match TRBD2. The junction had 5 bases not matched to a gene; V was cut back by 0 bases and J by 1 base. The CDR3 has 16 residues. The V gene's germline CDR1 is LGHNA and CDR2 YSLEER. This CDR3 reads CASSQDYAGGSYEQYF. The CDR3 DNA is TGCGCCAGCAGCCAAGACTATGCGGGGGGTTCCTACGAGCAGTACTTC.

This chain links TRBV4-3 with TRBJ1-2; D uncertain. V lost 0 bases, J lost 3 bases, and 14 bases lay in between. The CDR3 has 16 residues. Germline loops: CDR1 LGHNA, CDR2 YSLEER. CDR3 bases: TGCGCCAGCAGCCAAGATATCCGGGAGACTTACTATGGCTACACCTTC. This translates into CASSQDIRETYYGYTF.

The CDR3 spells CASSLGAEQYF. For the CDR3, the DNA is TGTGCCAGCAGCTTAGGGGCCGAGCAGTACTTC. The chain employs TRBV7-8 and TRBJ2-7; D is unresolved. Looked up from germline, CDR1 is SGHVS and CDR2 is FQNEAQ. The CDR3 length is 11 residues. V lost 1 base to trimming and J lost 6 bases, with 4 bases between them.

This clone was counted once. CDR3 residues: CASSSFTDNYGYTF. The CDR3 coding sequence is TGTGCCAGCAGCTCTTTTACAGACAACTATGGCTACACCTTC. V usage is TRBV7-9 and J usage is TRBJ1-2; D not resolved. Trimming pared 4 bases from V and 2 bases from J, leaving 11 bases between. Germline V gene data show CDR1 as SEHNR and CDR2 as FQNEAQ (reference sequence). This CDR3 comprises 14 residues.

The rearrangement joins TRBV6-1 to TRBJ1-2; 11 bases line up with TRBD1. This CDR3 region has 15 residues. Germline assignment: CDR1 MNHNS and CDR2 SASEGT. V lost 5 bases, J lost 4 bases, and 6 bases stayed unmatched. The DNA for the CDR3 is TGTGCCAGCAGTTTAAGGACAGGGGGCGTCTATGGCTACACCTTC. Protein product: CASSLRTGGVYGYTF.

This chain joins TRBV27 and TRBJ1-5; D not resolved. Germline-derived CDR1 and CDR2 are MNHEY and SMNVEV (reference sequence). V dropped 1 base and J dropped 5 bases, with 9 bases sitting between them. This CDR3 contains 14 residues. This chain's CDR3 is CASSLYGGDQPQHF. For the CDR3, the DNA is TGTGCCAGCAGTTTATACGGAGGCGATCAGCCCCAGCATTTT.

This clone was detected once. V is TRBV2 and J is TRBJ2-2; 10 nucleotides agree with TRBD1. CDR3 length: 14 residues. Germline V gives CDR1 SNHLY, CDR2 FYNNEI. V shed 6 bases and J 7 bases; nucleotides not matched to a gene: 5. As DNA, the CDR3 is TGTGCCAGCAGCCTGGGACAGGGGAGCGGGGAGCTGTTTTTT. It encodes CASSLGQGSGELFF.

The CDR3 sequence: CASSLSGAYEQYF. The CDR3 nucleotides read TGCGCCAGCAGCCTTAGCGGTGCCTACGAGCAGTACTTC. V gene TRBV5-1 combines with J gene TRBJ2-7, with D possibly being TRBD2 (6 bases). The CDR3 spans 13 residues. The V end was cut by 4 bases, the J end by 2 bases, with 10 bases between. The germline gives CDR1 SGHRS, CDR2 YFSETQ.

The chain has TRBV21-1 and TRBJ2-1; TRBD2, the table's D call, was not compared with the DNA. TRBV21-1 is a recognized pseudogene. The CDR3 extends over 15 amino acids. The CDR3 nucleotides read TGTGCCAGCAGTCTCCCGCGGGGAACCTACAATGAGCAGTTCTTC. It encodes CASSLPRGTYNEQFF.

The V gene is TRBV27, the J gene TRBJ2-2, with a tentative D call TRBD2 (7 bases). The germline CDR1 and CDR2 sequences are MNHEY and SMNVEV (reference sequence). V was shortened by 6 bases and J by 6 bases, with 14 bases between the two germline ends. The CDR3 covers 14 residues. CDR3 nucleotide sequence: TGTGCCAGCAGCAGGGCGGGGGCACCCGGGGAGCTGTTTTTT. Protein: CASSRAGAPGELFF.